This paragraph reports one TCR beta chain. The assay was immunoSEQ multiplex PCR, and TCRdb's table has in-frame clones only and misses some. The sample includes tens of thousands of clones, roughly 88% of them seen just once. The CDR3 totals 16 residues. CDR1 is SGHVS, CDR2 FQNEAQ, per germline. V lost 5 bases to trimming and J lost 2 bases; unmatched junction nucleotides: 5. This sample was included in a study of blood T cell repertoires in COVID-19. Study-wide background: From the United States, Italy and Spain came samples of acute and convalescent COVID-19. PBMCs, B-cell-depleted T cells, or T cells provided the cDNA or gDNA that made up the material.

Sequenced material: peripheral blood. This TCR derives from a woman aged 80 or over with acute or convalescent COVID-19. The chain links TRBV7-8 to TRBJ2-6; 8 positions match TRBD2. DNA of the CDR3: TGTGCCAGCAGCCGTCCGCGGGGGGCTGGGGCCAACGTCCTGACTTTC. It codes for CASSRPRGAGANVLTF.